Listed below are T cell receptor beta chains from one sample, sequenced in a study of blood T cell repertoires in COVID-19. The assay was immunoSEQ multiplex PCR, and TCRdb's table has in-frame clones only and misses some. The sample consists of around 200,000 clones, about 83% of them appearing once. The material sequenced was peripheral blood. The receptors originated from a woman aged 50 to 65 with acute or convalescent COVID-19. CDR3s include the opening cysteine and the closing phenylalanine or tryptophan. Each record gives: V gene, J gene, D gene, CDR3 protein. The D gene is left open where the match is weak.

V: TRBV11-2; J: TRBJ2-2; D: TRBD2; CDR3: CASSPAAGVTGELFF
V: TRBV10-3; J: TRBJ1-2; D: -; CDR3: CAISEEGEGYGYTF
V: TRBV24-1; J: TRBJ2-1; D: -; CDR3: CATSDYTGSLEQFF
V: TRBV6-5; J: TRBJ2-7; D: TRBD1; CDR3: CASSYSNRGSYEQYF
V: TRBV6-2/TRBV6-3; J: TRBJ2-3; D: -; CDR3: CASSPNPRTATDTQYF
V: TRBV7-2; J: TRBJ2-5; D: TRBD1; CDR3: CASSQGTGDHGETQYF
V: TRBV18; J: TRBJ1-3; D: -; CDR3: CASSPDPPGAGNTIYF
V: TRBV27; J: TRBJ2-7; D: TRBD1; CDR3: CASRGTATYEQYF
V: TRBV5-1; J: TRBJ1-1; D: -; CDR3: CASSLGEYTEAFF
V: TRBV28; J: TRBJ1-2; D: -; CDR3: CASSFTNHNPRPGYTF
V: TRBV9; J: TRBJ2-7; D: TRBD2; CDR3: CASSVGLAGFSYEQYF
V: TRBV9; J: TRBJ2-1; D: TRBD2; CDR3: CASSVVGAGANNEQFF
V: TRBV7-2; J: TRBJ1-2; D: TRBD1; CDR3: CASSFRAGGASANYGYTF
V: TRBV27; J: TRBJ1-2; D: -; CDR3: CASSPGGASYGYTF
V: TRBV5-1; J: TRBJ2-7; D: -; CDR3: CASSLNTYEQYF
V: TRBV5-1; J: TRBJ2-6; D: TRBD2; CDR3: CASSPRLAGAQGGSGANVLTF
V: TRBV28; J: TRBJ2-2; D: -; CDR3: CASSTPGTGELFF
V: TRBV6-6; J: TRBJ2-7; D: TRBD1; CDR3: CASSGTAKSYEQYF
V: TRBV27; J: TRBJ2-5; D: -; CDR3: CASSLEGVTQETQYF
V: TRBV6-5; J: TRBJ2-5; D: -; CDR3: CASTPGGETQYF
V: TRBV4-2; J: TRBJ2-1; D: TRBD1; CDR3: CASSQVSGQGHLNEQFF
V: TRBV18; J: TRBJ2-1; D: TRBD1; CDR3: CASSPGQNYNEQFF
V: TRBV19; J: TRBJ1-2; D: -; CDR3: CASSIETGILYGYTF
V: TRBV19; J: TRBJ1-1; D: -; CDR3: CASRLQGNTEAFF
V: TRBV5-4; J: TRBJ2-1; D: TRBD2; CDR3: CASSLVAGANEQFF
V: TRBV5-4; J: TRBJ2-7; D: -; CDR3: CASSPLYEDEQYF
V: TRBV28; J: TRBJ2-3; D: -; CDR3: CASSLTRGGTDTQYF
V: TRBV18; J: TRBJ2-2; D: -; CDR3: CASFTGLNSGELFF
V: TRBV6-6; J: TRBJ1-5; D: -; CDR3: CASILQGGNQPQHF
V: TRBV2; J: TRBJ2-3; D: -; CDR3: CASRLAHSADTQYF
V: TRBV19; J: TRBJ2-1; D: -; CDR3: CASSTDGGLSYNEQFF
V: TRBV24-1; J: TRBJ2-1; D: TRBD2; CDR3: CATSDMTSGSVNEQFF
V: TRBV5-8; J: TRBJ2-7; D: -; CDR3: CASSLWGHRTRNYEQYF
V: TRBV5-1; J: TRBJ2-1; D: -; CDR3: CASSLDGSSYNEQFF
V: TRBV28; J: TRBJ2-1; D: -; CDR3: CASSSGGNEQFF
V: TRBV5-1; J: TRBJ1-3; D: -; CDR3: CASSLAGSDTIYF
V: TRBV11-2; J: TRBJ2-5; D: TRBD2; CDR3: CASSHGLAGTAFQETQYF